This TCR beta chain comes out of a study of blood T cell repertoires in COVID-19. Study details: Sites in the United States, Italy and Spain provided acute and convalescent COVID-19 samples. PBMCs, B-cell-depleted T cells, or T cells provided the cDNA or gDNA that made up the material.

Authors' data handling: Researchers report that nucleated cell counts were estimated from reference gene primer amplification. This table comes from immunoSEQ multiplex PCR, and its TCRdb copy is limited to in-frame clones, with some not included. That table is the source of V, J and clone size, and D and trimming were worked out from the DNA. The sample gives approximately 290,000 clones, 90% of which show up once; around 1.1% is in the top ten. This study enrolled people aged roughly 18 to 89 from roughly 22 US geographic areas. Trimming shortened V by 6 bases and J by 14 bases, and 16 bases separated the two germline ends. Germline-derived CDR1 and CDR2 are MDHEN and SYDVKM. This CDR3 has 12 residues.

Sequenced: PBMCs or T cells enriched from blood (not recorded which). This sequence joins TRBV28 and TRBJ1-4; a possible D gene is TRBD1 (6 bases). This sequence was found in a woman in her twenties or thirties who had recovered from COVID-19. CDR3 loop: CASRDPGGGLFF. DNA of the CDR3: TGTGCCAGCAGGGACCCGGGCGGGGGCCTGTTTTTT.